This section outlines one T cell receptor beta chain sequence together with its context. Its antigen is not known. This specimen comes from a study of blood T cells in healthy people across ages. The wider study: In model experiments, template switching was able to capture about one barcoded beta molecule for every two T cells that were present.

V shed 3 bases, J shed 6 bases, and the junction held 5 bases outside the gene matches. Per the germline V gene, CDR1 is SGHNT and CDR2 is YYREEE (reference sequence). The CDR3 is 14 amino acids. Overall study results and limits: The study could not conclusively compare naive and antigen-experienced cells, given its unsorted PBMCs.

A second PCR, run for roughly 7 to 12 cycles, used a sample-barcoded 5' primer plus a J-beta primer mix. Each cDNA molecule was tagged by a template-switch adaptor with 12 random nucleotides. CDR3-containing paired-end reads numbering at least 2.5 million came from each sample. One entry per CDR3 protein, called by TCRdb with MiXCR from the 5' RACE reads. The data contain about 640,000 distinct CDR3 sequences, approximately 50% of them singletons. This sequence was found in a man aged 55-75 years in good health. The chain uses TRBV5-4 and TRBJ2-1; 8 nucleotides line up with TRBD1. Sequencing used blood. CDR3 protein: CASSYYTGGNEQFF. The CDR3 DNA follows: TGTGCCAGCAGCTACTACACAGGGGGCAATGAGCAGTTCTTC.